One sample yielded the 23 T cell receptor beta chains listed below, sequenced in a study of T cell responses to AZD1222 COVID-19 vaccine. The assay was immunoSEQ multiplex PCR, and TCRdb's table has in-frame clones only and misses some. The data hold about 180,000 clones, with about 90% observed a single time. Source: peripheral blood, taken on day 0 of AZD1222 vaccination. These receptors were taken from an adult in good health.

In its sample, this clone was seen once. The genes are TRBV19 and TRBJ2-1; 10 nucleotides agree with TRBD2. The CDR3 contains 16 residues. The J segment lost 2 bases and the V segment lost 1 base, leaving 2 bases of the junction unmatched. Germline V gene sequence: CDR1 LNHDA, CDR2 SQIVND (reference sequence). This CDR3 reads CASSIGLAGTYNEQFF. CDR3 sequence (DNA): TGTGCCAGTAGTATAGGACTAGCGGGTACCTACAATGAGCAGTTCTTC. Full variable domain (rest looked up from reference TRBV19 and TRBJ2-1): DGGITQSPKYLFRKEGQNVTLSCEQNLNHDAMYWYRQDPGQGLRLIYYSQIVNDFQKGDIAEGYSVSREKKESFPLTVTSAQKNPTAFYLCASSIGLAGTYNEQFFGPGTRLTVL.

This chain joins TRBV24-1 and TRBJ2-5; TRBD1 might be the D (7 bases). Trimming stripped 2 bases from V and 5 bases from J, with 11 bases between. The CDR3 runs to 14 residues. Germline V gene lookup returns CDR1 KGHDR and CDR2 SFDVKD. This CDR3 is CATSDSGGSETQYF. In DNA, the CDR3 is TGTGCCACCAGTGATTCAGGGGGGTCGGAGACCCAGTACTTC.

The chain employs TRBV4-3 and TRBJ2-7; TRBD2 might be the D (5 bases). The CDR3 spans 16 residues. The germline V gene has CDR1 LGHNA and CDR2 YSLEER. With 0 bases removed from V and 1 base from J, the gap between germline ends came to 13 bases. CDR3 bases: TGCGCCAGCAGCCAAGATTCGGGTAGAGGGTCCTACGAGCAGTACTTC. Translating it yields CASSQDSGRGSYEQYF.

This clone was counted once. This chain joins TRBV6-1 and TRBJ1-3; D is possibly TRBD1 (5 bases). Germline CDR1 and CDR2: MNHNS and SASEGT. The V end lost 1 base, the J end lost 0 bases, and 10 bases lay between the germline ends. This CDR3 region has 16 residues. CDR3: CASSEGKGPSGNTIYF. The CDR3 nucleotides read TGTGCCAGCAGTGAAGGCAAGGGACCCTCTGGAAACACCATATATTTT.

CDR3 region: CASSGTETVPYEQYF. The CDR3 DNA reads as TGTGCCAGCAGCGGGACCGAGACAGTTCCCTACGAGCAGTACTTC. The chain recombines TRBV5-8 with TRBJ2-7; D is perhaps TRBD1 or TRBD2 (5 bases each). This CDR3 has 15 residues. Looked up from germline, CDR1 is SGHTS and CDR2 is YDEGEE. Trimming pared 4 bases from V and 2 bases from J, leaving 16 bases between.

The V and J genes are TRBV19 and TRBJ1-4; 8 nucleotides agree with TRBD1. The CDR3 has 16 residues. The junction had 8 bases not matched to a gene; V was cut back by 5 bases and J by 3 bases. Germline lookup yields CDR1 LNHDA and CDR2 SQIVND (reference sequence). In DNA form, the CDR3 reads TGTGCCAGTAGTTCTGGACAGGGAAAGTCTAATGAAAAACTGTTTTTT. It codes for CASSSGQGKSNEKLFF.

J is TRBJ1-5 and V is TRBV6-5, with D perhaps matching TRBD1 (6 bases). The CDR3 has 15 residues. The V and J ends lost 6 bases and 0 bases respectively, with 12 bases between them. Germline V gives CDR1 MNHEY, CDR2 SVGAGI. CDR3 DNA: TGTGCCAGCAGCCTAGGGGGATATAGCAATCAGCCCCAGCATTTT. Translation: CASSLGGYSNQPQHF.

The chain recombines TRBV12-3 or TRBV12-4 with TRBJ2-1; D unresolved. Trimming took off 3 bases at V and 7 bases at J, with 10 bases between the two ends. This CDR3 has 13 amino acids. The CDR3 sequence is CASSFELHNEQFF. In nucleotides, the CDR3 is TGTGCCAGCAGTTTCGAACTACATAATGAGCAGTTCTTC.

This rearrangement joins TRBV7-9 to TRBJ1-4, with D possibly being TRBD1 (5 bases). In germline, CDR1 is SEHNR, CDR2 FQNEAQ (reference sequence). This CDR3 is built from 14 residues. Trimming shortened V by 4 bases and J by 7 bases, and 13 bases separated the two germline ends. The CDR3 sequence: CASSYVGVSEKLFF. For the CDR3, the DNA is TGTGCCAGCAGCTATGTGGGGGTCAGTGAAAAACTGTTTTTT.

V usage is TRBV28 and J usage is TRBJ2-7, with 9 bases fitting TRBD1. The V and J ends lost 3 bases and 1 base, in that order; junction bases with no gene match: 7. Germline V CDR1 and CDR2: MDHEN, SYDVKM. The CDR3 has 16 amino acids. This CDR3 is CASSFRDRARSYEQYF. The CDR3 bases are TGTGCCAGCAGTTTCCGGGACAGGGCAAGGTCCTACGAGCAGTACTTC.

The chain links TRBV3-1 (or the pseudogene TRBV3-2) to TRBJ2-1, with 8 bases fitting TRBD2. The trim removed 4 bases at V and 2 bases at J, leaving 10 bases unmatched. The CDR3 consists of 17 residues. Per the germline V gene, CDR1 is LGHDT and CDR2 is YNNKEL (reference sequence). The CDR3 region is CASSRYSGSNTYNEQFF. The CDR3 region has the DNA TGTGCCAGCAGCCGTTACAGCGGGAGTAACACCTACAATGAGCAGTTCTTC.

The V call is TRBV30, the J call TRBJ2-2; 13 bases align to TRBD2. Trimming removed 3 bases from V and 1 base from J; junction bases left unmatched: 2. The CDR3 runs 16 residues. CDR1 GTSNPN and CDR2 SVGIG come from the germline V gene (reference sequence). CDR3 DNA sequence: TGTGCCTGGAGGGGGACTAGCGGGGTGAACACCGGGGAGCTGTTTTTT. Protein sequence: CAWRGTSGVNTGELFF.

The table lists this clone with a count of one. The chain couples TRBV7-2 to TRBJ2-7; 7 nucleotides match TRBD2. The germline V gene encodes CDR1 SGHTA and CDR2 FQGNSA. V shed 5 bases, J shed 3 bases, and the junction held 7 bases outside the gene matches. This CDR3 spans 14 amino acids. The CDR3 region is CASSLTSRVYEQYF. The CDR3 bases are TGTGCCAGCAGCCTGACTAGCAGAGTCTACGAGCAGTACTTC.

This rearrangement joins TRBV2 to TRBJ2-1; the D call may be TRBD1 or TRBD2 (5 bases each). CDR3 size: 17 residues. CDR1 is SNHLY, CDR2 FYNNEI, per germline. V gave up 2 bases and J gave up 4 bases, with 18 bases separating them. CDR3 sequence: CASSEPGTPHRYNEQFF. Written as DNA, the CDR3 is TGTGCCAGCAGTGAACCCGGGACCCCCCATAGGTACAATGAGCAGTTCTTC.

The chain couples TRBV5-5 to TRBJ2-7; D unclear. V lost 3 bases and J 3 bases, leaving 16 bases between the germline ends. The CDR3 extends over 15 amino acids. Per germline, CDR1 SGHKS and CDR2 YYEKEE (reference sequence). The CDR3 nucleotides are TGTGCCAGCAGCTCCCGCGGTGGCAGCAACTACGAGCAGTACTTC. This gives the protein CASSSRGGSNYEQYF.

The chain employs TRBV30 and TRBJ2-3, with no clear D. The CDR3 runs 12 residues. CDR1 is GTSNPN, CDR2 SVGIG, per germline (reference sequence). V was clipped by 7 bases and J by 2 bases, with 10 bases between them. CDR3: CAFRGNTDTQYF. CDR3 nucleotide sequence: TGTGCCTTTCGAGGAAACACAGATACGCAGTATTTT.

This chain connects TRBV7-9 to TRBJ1-2, with D possibly being TRBD1 (5 bases). Trimming took 3 bases from V and 4 from J, leaving 18 bases between them. The CDR3 loop spans 16 amino acids. The germline V gene has CDR1 SEHNR and CDR2 FQNEAQ (reference sequence). In DNA form, the CDR3 reads TGTGCCAGCAGCTTTTCGACAGCGACCCTCTTCTATGGCTACACCTTC. Residues: CASSFSTATLFYGYTF. Based on the CDR3 plus reference TRBV7-9 and TRBJ1-2, the full variable domain is DTGVSQNPRHKITKRGQNVTFRCDPISEHNRLYWYRQTLGQGPEFLTYFQNEAQLEKSRLLSDRFSAERPKGSFSTLEIQRTEQGDSAMYLCASSFSTATLFYGYTFGSGTRLTVV.

This chain uses TRBV6-5 with TRBJ2-7; D may be TRBD1 or TRBD2 (6 bases each). With 2 bases removed from V and 3 bases from J, the gap between germline ends came to 11 bases. CDR1 and CDR2 (germline): MNHEY, SVGAGI. The CDR3 has 14 amino acids. The DNA for the CDR3 is TGTGCCAGCAGTTACCGGGGGCAACGCTACGAGCAGTACTTC. Protein: CASSYRGQRYEQYF.

The chain recombines TRBV6-5 with TRBJ1-6; D remains ambiguous. The CDR3 is 14 residues long. V was trimmed by 7 bases and J by 0 bases, leaving 7 bases between them. From germline, CDR1 is MNHEY and CDR2 SVGAGI. CDR3 DNA sequence: TGTGCCAGCACCAGGAGCTCCTATAATTCACCCCTCCACTTT. It specifies CASTRSSYNSPLHF.

The V gene is TRBV6-4, the J gene TRBJ1-1, with D possibly being TRBD1 (6 bases). Trimming shortened V by 2 bases and J by 4 bases, and 11 bases separated the two germline ends. The CDR3 has 14 residues. Looked up from germline, CDR1 is MRHNA and CDR2 is SNTAGT. The CDR3 region has the DNA TGTGCCAGCAGTGACACTAACAGGGCCACTGAAGCTTTCTTT. Protein product: CASSDTNRATEAFF.

This clone was seen just once. The chain joins TRBV7-9 to TRBJ1-2; possibly TRBD1 for D (6 bases). The V gene lost 5 bases and the J gene lost 0 bases, with 10 bases spanning the gap. Looked up from germline, CDR1 is SEHNR and CDR2 is FQNEAQ (reference sequence). The length of the CDR3 is 14 residues. The CDR3 sequence is CASSAQGPNYGYTF. CDR3 DNA sequence: TGTGCCAGCAGCGCACAGGGCCCTAACTATGGCTACACCTTC.

The CDR3 spells CASSQVPPGTPGAGELFF. The CDR3 DNA reads TGCGCCAGCAGCCAAGTCCCTCCTGGGACTCCCGGGGCCGGGGAGCTGTTTTTT. J is TRBJ2-2 and V is TRBV4-3, with D possibly matching TRBD2 (6 bases). The V end was cut by 1 base, the J end by 6 bases, with 21 bases between. CDR3 length: 18 amino acids. Germline CDR1 is LGHNA and CDR2 is YSLEER.

This sequence joins TRBV6-4 and TRBJ1-6; D unclear. The germline CDR1 and CDR2 sequences are MRHNA and SNTAGT. The V end lost 6 bases, the J end lost 7 bases, and 10 bases lay between the germline ends. This CDR3 is 13 amino acids long. The CDR3 region is CASSATRNSPLHF. In nucleotides, the CDR3 is TGTGCCAGCAGCGCGACCAGAAATTCACCCCTCCACTTT.